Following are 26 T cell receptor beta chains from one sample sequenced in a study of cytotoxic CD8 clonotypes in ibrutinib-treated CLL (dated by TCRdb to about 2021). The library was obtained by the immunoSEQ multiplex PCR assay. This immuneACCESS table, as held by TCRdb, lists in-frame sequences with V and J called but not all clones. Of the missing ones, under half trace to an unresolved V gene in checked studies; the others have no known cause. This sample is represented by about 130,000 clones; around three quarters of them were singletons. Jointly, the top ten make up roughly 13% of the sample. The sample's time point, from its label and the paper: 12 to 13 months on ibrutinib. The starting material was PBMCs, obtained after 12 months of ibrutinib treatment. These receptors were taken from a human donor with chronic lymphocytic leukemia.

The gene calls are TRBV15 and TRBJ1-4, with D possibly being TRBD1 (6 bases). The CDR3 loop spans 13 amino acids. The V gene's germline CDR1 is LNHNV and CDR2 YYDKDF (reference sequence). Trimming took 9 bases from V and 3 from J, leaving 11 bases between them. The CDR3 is CATQQGPNEKLFF. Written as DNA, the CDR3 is TGTGCCACACAACAGGGCCCTAATGAAAAACTGTTTTTT.

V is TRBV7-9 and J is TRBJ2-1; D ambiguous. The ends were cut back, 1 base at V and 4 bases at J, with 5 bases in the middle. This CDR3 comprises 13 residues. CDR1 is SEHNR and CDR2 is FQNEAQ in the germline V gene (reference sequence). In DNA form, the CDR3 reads TGTGCCAGCAGCTTAGTCCGTTACAATGAGCAGTTCTTC. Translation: CASSLVRYNEQFF.

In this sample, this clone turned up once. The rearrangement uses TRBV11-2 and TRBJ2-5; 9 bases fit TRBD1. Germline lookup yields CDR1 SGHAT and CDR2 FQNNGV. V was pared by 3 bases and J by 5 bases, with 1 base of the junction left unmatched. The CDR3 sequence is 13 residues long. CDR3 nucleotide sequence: TGTGCCAGCAGCTTGGGGACAGGGGAGACCCAGTACTTC. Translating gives CASSLGTGETQYF.

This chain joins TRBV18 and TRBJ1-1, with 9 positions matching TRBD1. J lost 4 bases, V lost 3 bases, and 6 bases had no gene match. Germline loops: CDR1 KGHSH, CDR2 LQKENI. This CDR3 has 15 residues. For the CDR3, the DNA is TGTGCCAGCTCACCGCAGACAGGGGGTGTCACTGAAGCTTTCTTT. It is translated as CASSPQTGGVTEAFF.

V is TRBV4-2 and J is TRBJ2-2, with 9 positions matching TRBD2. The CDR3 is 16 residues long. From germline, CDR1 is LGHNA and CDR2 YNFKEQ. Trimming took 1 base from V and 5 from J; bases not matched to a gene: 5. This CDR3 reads CASSQGLTSGTGELFF. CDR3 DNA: TGTGCCAGCAGCCAAGGACTGACTAGCGGAACCGGGGAGCTGTTTTTT.

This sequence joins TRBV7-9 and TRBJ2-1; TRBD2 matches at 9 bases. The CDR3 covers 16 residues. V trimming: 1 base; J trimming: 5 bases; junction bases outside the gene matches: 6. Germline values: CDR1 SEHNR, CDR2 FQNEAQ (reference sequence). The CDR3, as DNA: TGTGCCAGCAGCTTAGTTGCTAGCGGGGAAAACAATGAGCAGTTCTTC. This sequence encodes CASSLVASGENNEQFF.

Here the CDR3 reads CASSVDPGLADNEQFF. CDR3 nucleotide sequence: TGTGCCAGCAGCGTAGATCCAGGACTAGCGGACAATGAGCAGTTCTTC. V and J are TRBV9 and TRBJ2-1; 10 bases align to TRBD2. The length of the CDR3 is 16 residues. The germline V gene encodes CDR1 SGDLS and CDR2 YYNGEE. V shed 0 bases, J shed 5 bases, and the junction held 5 bases outside the gene matches.

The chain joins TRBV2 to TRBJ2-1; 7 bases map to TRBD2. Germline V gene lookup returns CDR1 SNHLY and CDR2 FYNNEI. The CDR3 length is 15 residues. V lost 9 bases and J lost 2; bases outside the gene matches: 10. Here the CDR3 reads CARARASGAYNEQFF. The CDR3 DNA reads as TGTGCCAGGGCCAGAGCTAGCGGAGCCTACAATGAGCAGTTCTTC.

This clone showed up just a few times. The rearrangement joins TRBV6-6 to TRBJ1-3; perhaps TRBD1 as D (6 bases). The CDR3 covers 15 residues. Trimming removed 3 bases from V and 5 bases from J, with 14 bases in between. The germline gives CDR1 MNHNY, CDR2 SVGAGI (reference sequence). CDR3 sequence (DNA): TGTGCCAGCAGTTATGTCAGGGGAGCCCGAAACACCATATATTTT. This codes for CASSYVRGARNTIYF.

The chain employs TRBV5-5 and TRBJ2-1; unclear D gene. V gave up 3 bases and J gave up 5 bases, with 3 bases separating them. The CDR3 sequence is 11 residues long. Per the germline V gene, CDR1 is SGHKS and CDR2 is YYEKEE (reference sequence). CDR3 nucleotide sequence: TGTGCCAGCAGCTACAACAATGAGCAGTTCTTC. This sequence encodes CASSYNNEQFF. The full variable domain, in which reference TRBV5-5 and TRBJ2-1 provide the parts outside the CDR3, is DAGVTQSPTHLIKTRGQQVTLRCSPISGHKSVSWYQQVLGQGPQFIFQYYEKEERGRGNFPDRFSARQFPNYSSELNVNALLLGDSALYLCASSYNNEQFFGPGTRLTVL.

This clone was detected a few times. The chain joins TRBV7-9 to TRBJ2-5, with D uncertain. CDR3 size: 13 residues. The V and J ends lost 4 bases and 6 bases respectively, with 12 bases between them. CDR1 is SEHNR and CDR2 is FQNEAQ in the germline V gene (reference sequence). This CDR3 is CASSYGPKKTQYF. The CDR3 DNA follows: TGTGCCAGCAGCTATGGTCCTAAGAAGACCCAGTACTTC.

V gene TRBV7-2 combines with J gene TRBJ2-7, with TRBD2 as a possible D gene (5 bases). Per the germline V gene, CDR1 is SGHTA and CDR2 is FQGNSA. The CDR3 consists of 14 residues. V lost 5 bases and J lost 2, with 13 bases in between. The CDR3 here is CASSPLGETYEQYF. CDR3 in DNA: TGTGCCAGCAGCCCCCTGGGAGAAACCTACGAGCAGTACTTC.

This CDR3 reads CASSQLGQGARNQPQHF. The CDR3 DNA reads TGCGCCAGCAGCCAACTTGGACAGGGGGCTCGCAATCAGCCCCAGCATTTT. This rearrangement joins TRBV4-1 to TRBJ1-5, with 11 bases matching TRBD1. V lost 2 bases and J lost 2; bases outside the gene matches: 5. Germline V gene lookup returns CDR1 MGHRA and CDR2 YSYEKL. The CDR3 has 17 residues.

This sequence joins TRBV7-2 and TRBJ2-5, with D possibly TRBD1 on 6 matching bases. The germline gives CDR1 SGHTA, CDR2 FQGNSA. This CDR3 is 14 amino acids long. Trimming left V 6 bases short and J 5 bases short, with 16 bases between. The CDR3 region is CASRHTGLRETQYF. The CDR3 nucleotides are TGTGCCAGCAGGCATACAGGGTTAAGGGAGACCCAGTACTTC.

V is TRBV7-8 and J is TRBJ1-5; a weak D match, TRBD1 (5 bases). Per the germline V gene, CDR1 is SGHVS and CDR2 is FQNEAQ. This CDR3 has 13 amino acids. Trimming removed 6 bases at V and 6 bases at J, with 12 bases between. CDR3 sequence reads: CASSLQGLQPQHF. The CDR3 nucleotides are TGTGCCAGCAGTTTGCAGGGTCTTCAGCCCCAGCATTTT.

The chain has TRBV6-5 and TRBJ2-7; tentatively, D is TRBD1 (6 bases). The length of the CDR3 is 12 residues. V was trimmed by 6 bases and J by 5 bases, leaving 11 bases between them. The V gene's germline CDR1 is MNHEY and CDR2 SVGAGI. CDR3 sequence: CASSRRGDEQYF. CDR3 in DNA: TGTGCCAGCAGCCGCAGGGGTGACGAGCAGTACTTC.

This CDR3 is CASSKRTGRMNTEAFF. CDR3 nucleotide sequence: TGTGCCAGCAGCAAACGGACAGGGAGAATGAACACTGAAGCTTTCTTT. This chain links TRBV5-6 with TRBJ1-1; TRBD1 aligns across 8 bases. The CDR3 is 16 residues long. The J segment lost 0 bases and the V segment lost 4 bases, leaving 8 bases of the junction unmatched. Germline lookup yields CDR1 SGHDT and CDR2 YYEEEE.

CDR3 nucleotides: TGTGCTTCTACGGGAGGCCACTACAATGAGCAGTTCTTC. Residues: CASTGGHYNEQFF. The rearrangement uses TRBV6-5 and TRBJ2-1, with 7 nucleotides matching TRBD2. Germline CDR1 reads MNHEY; CDR2 reads SVGAGI. There are 13 residues in the CDR3.

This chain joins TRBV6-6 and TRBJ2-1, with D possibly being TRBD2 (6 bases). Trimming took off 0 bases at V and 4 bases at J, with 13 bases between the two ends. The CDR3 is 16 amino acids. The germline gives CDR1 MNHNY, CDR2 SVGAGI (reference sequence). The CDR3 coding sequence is TGTGCCAGCAGTTACTCGTTAGCGGAGCCTTACAATGAGCAGTTCTTC. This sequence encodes CASSYSLAEPYNEQFF.

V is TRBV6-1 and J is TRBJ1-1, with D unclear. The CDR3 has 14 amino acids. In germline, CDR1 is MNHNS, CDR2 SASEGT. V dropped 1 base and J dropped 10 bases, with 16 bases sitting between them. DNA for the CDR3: TGTGCCAGCAGTGAAGGCGCAGTCACCCTCTTAGCTTTCTTT. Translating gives CASSEGAVTLLAFF.

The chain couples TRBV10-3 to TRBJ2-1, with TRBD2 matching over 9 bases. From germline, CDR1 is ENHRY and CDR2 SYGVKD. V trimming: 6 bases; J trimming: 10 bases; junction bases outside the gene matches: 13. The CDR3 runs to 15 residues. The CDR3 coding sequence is TGTGCCATCAGGGCGGGGGGGACTACCAAAACAGAGCAGTTCTTC. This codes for CAIRAGGTTKTEQFF.

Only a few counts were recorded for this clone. The CDR3 protein is CASTGVSHTGELFF. In DNA form, the CDR3 reads TGTGCCAGCACAGGGGTTTCCCACACCGGGGAGCTGTTTTTT. The genes are TRBV2 and TRBJ2-2, with TRBD1 as a possible D gene (6 bases). V was clipped by 7 bases and J by 3 bases, with 12 bases between them. Germline CDR1 SNHLY, CDR2 FYNNEI. The CDR3 covers 14 residues.

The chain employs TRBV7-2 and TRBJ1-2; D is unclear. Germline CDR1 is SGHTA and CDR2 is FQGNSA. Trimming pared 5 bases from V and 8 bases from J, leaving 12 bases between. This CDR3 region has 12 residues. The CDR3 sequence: CASSLSSYGYTF. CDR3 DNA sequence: TGTGCCAGCAGCCTAAGCTCCTACGGCTACACCTTC.

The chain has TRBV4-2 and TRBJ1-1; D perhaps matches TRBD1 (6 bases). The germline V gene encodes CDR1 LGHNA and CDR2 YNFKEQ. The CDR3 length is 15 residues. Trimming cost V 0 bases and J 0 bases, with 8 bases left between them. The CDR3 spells CASSQDQGMNTEAFF. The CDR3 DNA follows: TGTGCCAGCAGCCAAGATCAGGGGATGAACACTGAAGCTTTCTTT.

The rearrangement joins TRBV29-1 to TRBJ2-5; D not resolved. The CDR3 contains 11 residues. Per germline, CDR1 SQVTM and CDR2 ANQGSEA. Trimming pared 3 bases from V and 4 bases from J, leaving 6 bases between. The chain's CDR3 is CSVDQAETQYF. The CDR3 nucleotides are TGCAGCGTTGATCAGGCAGAGACCCAGTACTTC.

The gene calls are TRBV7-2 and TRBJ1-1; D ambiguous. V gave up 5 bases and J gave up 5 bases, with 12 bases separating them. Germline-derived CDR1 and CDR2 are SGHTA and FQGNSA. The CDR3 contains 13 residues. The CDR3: CASSTREETEAFF. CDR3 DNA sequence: TGTGCCAGCAGCACGAGGGAAGAAACTGAAGCTTTCTTT. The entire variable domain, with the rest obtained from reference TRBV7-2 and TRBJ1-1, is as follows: GAGVSQSPSNKVTEKGKDVELRCDPISGHTALYWYRQSLGQGLEFLIYFQGNSAPDKSGLPSDRFSAERTGGSVSTLTIQRTQQEDSAVYLCASSTREETEAFFGQGTRLTVV.